Sequencing of this T cell receptor beta chain was carried out in a study of patients and donors after allogeneic stem cell transplantation. V was clipped by 3 bases and J by 5 bases; unmatched bases: 2. The CDR3 is 14 amino acids. TCRdb fed the RT-PCR reads into MiXCR, producing one record per CDR3 protein. Among tens of thousands of distinct CDR3 sequences listed, more than 20% were seen once. Sequencing used blood, either unsorted or a sorted T cell fraction (not recorded which). The origin of this receptor is a human donor who was either an allogeneic HSCT recipient or a stem cell or donor lymphocyte infusion donor (not recorded which). It is not recorded whose cells these are; they may come from a transplant donor. This chain links TRBV12-3 or TRBV12-4 with TRBJ2-1, with TRBD1 identical over 9 bases. Written as DNA, the CDR3 is TGTGCCAGCAGTTTGGGGACAGGGAACAATGAGCAGTTCTTC. This codes for CASSLGTGNNEQFF.